This T cell receptor (beta chain) stems from a study of Graves' ophthalmopathy and Graves' hyperthyroidism. Points from the study as a whole: Clonotypes were expanded in thyroid at above 0.001 frequency, and most also appeared in blood.

Trimming pared 4 bases from V and 0 bases from J, leaving 10 bases between. Germline CDR1 and CDR2: SEHNR and FQNEAQ (reference sequence). The CDR3 consists of 15 residues. The study amplified TCR beta CDR3 regions using RNA transcripts. Second-round multiplex PCR followed a first-round RT-PCR using HTBI primers. MiXCR, run by TCRdb on the multiplex PCR reads, gives a single entry per CDR3 protein. The sample contains more than 300,000 distinct CDR3 sequences, 17% of which appear only once. This clonotype was seen many times. Its antigen is not identified. This TCR was sampled from an adult woman with stable Graves' hyperthyroidism. The sample was peripheral blood. The chain is built from TRBV7-9 and TRBJ1-5; the D is unclear. The CDR3 coding sequence is TGTGCCAGCAGCTCCGGACGGGATAGCAATCAGCCCCAGCATTTT. Amino acid sequence: CASSSGRDSNQPQHF.